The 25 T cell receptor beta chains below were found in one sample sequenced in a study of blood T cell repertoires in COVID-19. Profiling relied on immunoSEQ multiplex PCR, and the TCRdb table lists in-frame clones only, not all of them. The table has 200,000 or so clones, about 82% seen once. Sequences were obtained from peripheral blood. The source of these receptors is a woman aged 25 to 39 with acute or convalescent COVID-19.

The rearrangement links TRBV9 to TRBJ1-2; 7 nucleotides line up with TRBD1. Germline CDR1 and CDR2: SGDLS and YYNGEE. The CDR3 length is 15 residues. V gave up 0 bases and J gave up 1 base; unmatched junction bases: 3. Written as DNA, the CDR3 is TGTGCCAGCAGCGTAGAGGGGGACAGTAACTATGGCTACACCTTC. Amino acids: CASSVEGDSNYGYTF.

The DNA for the CDR3 is TGTGCCAGTAGTATGTGGGAGGCAGATACGCAGTATTTT. Translation: CASSMWEADTQYF. The chain uses TRBV19 and TRBJ2-3, with a possible D match to TRBD2 (6 bases). V was shortened by 3 bases and J by 4 bases, with 8 bases between the two germline ends. The CDR3 spans 13 residues. Germline-derived CDR1 and CDR2 are LNHDA and SQIVND (reference sequence). The full variable domain, completed using reference TRBV19 and TRBJ2-3, is DGGITQSPKYLFRKEGQNVTLSCEQNLNHDAMYWYRQDPGQGLRLIYYSQIVNDFQKGDIAEGYSVSREKKESFPLTVTSAQKNPTAFYLCASSMWEADTQYFGPGTRLTVL.

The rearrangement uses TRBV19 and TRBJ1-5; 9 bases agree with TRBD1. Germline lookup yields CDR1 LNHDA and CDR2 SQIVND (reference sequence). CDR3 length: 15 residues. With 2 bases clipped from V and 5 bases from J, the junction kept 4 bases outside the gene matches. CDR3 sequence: CASSINWTGDQPQHF. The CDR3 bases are TGTGCCAGTAGTATAAATTGGACAGGGGATCAGCCCCAGCATTTT.

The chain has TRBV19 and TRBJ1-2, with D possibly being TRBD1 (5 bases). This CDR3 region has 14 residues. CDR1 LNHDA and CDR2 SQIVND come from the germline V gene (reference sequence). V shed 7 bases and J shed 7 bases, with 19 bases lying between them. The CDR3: CASMDWGWGGGYTF. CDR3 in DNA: TGTGCCAGTATGGATTGGGGCTGGGGAGGTGGCTACACCTTC.

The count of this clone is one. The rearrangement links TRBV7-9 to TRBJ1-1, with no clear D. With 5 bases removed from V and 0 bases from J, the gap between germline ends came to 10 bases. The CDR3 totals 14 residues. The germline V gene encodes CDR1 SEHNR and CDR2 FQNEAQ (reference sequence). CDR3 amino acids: CASSPSAMNTEAFF. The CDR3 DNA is TGTGCCAGCAGCCCGTCCGCGATGAACACTGAAGCTTTCTTT.

CDR3 sequence: CASSLVGSGRAGEQYF. CDR3 sequence (DNA): TGTGCCAGCAGCTTAGTAGGGAGCGGGAGGGCCGGGGAGCAGTACTTC. The chain joins TRBV7-2 to TRBJ2-7; the match to TRBD2 covers 10 bases. CDR1 SGHTA and CDR2 FQGNSA come from the germline V gene. Trimming took 1 base from V and 7 from J; bases not matched to a gene: 10. The CDR3 has 16 amino acids.

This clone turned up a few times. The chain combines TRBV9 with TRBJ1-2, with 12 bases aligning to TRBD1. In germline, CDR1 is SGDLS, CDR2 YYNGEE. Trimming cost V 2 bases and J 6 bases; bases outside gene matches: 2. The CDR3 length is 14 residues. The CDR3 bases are TGTGCCAGCAGCGTGGGGACAGGGGGCCATGGCTACACCTTC. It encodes CASSVGTGGHGYTF.

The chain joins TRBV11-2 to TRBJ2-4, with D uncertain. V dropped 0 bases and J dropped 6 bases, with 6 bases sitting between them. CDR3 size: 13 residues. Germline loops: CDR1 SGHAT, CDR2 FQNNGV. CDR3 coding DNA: TGTGCCAGCAGCTTAGATCTCAGAAACATTCAGTACTTC. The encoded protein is CASSLDLRNIQYF. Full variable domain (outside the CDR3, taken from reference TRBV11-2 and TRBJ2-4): EAGVAQSPRYKIIEKRQSVAFWCNPISGHATLYWYQQILGQGPKLLIQFQNNGVVDDSQLPKDRFSAERLKGVDSTLKIQPAKLEDSAVYLCASSLDLRNIQYFGAGTRLSVL.

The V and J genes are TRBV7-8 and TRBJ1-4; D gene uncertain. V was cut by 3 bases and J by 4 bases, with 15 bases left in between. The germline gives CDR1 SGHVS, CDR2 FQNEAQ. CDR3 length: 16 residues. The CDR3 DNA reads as TGTGCCAGCAGCTTGGCCAGAATCTCCTTTAATGAAAAACTGTTTTTT. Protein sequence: CASSLARISFNEKLFF.

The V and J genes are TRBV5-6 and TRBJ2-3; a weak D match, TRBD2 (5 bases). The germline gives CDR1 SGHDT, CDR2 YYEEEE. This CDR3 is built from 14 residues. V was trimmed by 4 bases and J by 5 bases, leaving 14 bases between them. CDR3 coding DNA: TGTGCCAGCAGCCCCAGTCTAGCTCAAGATACGCAGTATTTT. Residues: CASSPSLAQDTQYF.

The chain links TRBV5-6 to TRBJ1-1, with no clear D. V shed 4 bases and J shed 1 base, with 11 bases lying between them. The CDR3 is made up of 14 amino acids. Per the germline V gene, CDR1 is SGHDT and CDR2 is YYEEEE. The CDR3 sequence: CASSPGPSNTEAFF. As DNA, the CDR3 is TGTGCCAGCAGCCCGGGTCCATCGAACACTGAAGCTTTCTTT.

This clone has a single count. In nucleotides, the CDR3 is TGCGCCAGCGCTGAGTGGGGACAGGGGATCTTCGGAAACACCATATATTTT. This codes for CASAEWGQGIFGNTIYF. The chain is built from TRBV10-1 and TRBJ1-3; 10 nucleotides line up with TRBD1. The CDR3 totals 17 residues. CDR1 is WNHNN and CDR2 is SYGVQD in the germline V gene (reference sequence). J was trimmed by 4 bases and V by 8 bases; bases with no gene match: 14.

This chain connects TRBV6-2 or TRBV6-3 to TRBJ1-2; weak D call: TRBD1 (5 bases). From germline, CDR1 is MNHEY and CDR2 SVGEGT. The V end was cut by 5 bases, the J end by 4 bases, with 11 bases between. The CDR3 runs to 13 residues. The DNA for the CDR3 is TGTGCCAGCAGTCTCAGGGCCACCTATGGCTACACCTTC. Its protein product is CASSLRATYGYTF.

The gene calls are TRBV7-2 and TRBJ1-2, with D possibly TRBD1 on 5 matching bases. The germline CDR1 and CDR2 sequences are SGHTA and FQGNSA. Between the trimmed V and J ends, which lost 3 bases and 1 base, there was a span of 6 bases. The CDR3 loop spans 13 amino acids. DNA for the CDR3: TGTGCCAGCAGCTTTGACAGTAACTATGGCTACACCTTC. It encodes CASSFDSNYGYTF.

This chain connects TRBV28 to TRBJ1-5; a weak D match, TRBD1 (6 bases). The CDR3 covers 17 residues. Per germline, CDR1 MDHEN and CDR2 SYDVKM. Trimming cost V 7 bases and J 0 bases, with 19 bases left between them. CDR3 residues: CASTKGGAAYSNQPQHF. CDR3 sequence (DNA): TGTGCCAGCACCAAAGGGGGTGCCGCGTATAGCAATCAGCCCCAGCATTTT.

CDR3 nucleotides: TGTGCCAGCAGCGACGGTCCGACGAGGGAAAAACTGTTTTTT. Translation gives CASSDGPTREKLFF. J is TRBJ1-4 and V is TRBV5-5; D unresolved. From germline, CDR1 is SGHKS and CDR2 YYEKEE (reference sequence). The V end was cut by 4 bases, the J end by 8 bases, with 15 bases between. The CDR3 extends over 14 amino acids.

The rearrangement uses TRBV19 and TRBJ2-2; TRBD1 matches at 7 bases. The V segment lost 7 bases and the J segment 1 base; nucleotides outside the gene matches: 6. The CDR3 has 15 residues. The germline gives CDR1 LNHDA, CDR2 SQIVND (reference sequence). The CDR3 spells CASMPGTVNTGELFF. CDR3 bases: TGTGCCAGTATGCCCGGGACAGTGAACACCGGGGAGCTGTTTTTT.

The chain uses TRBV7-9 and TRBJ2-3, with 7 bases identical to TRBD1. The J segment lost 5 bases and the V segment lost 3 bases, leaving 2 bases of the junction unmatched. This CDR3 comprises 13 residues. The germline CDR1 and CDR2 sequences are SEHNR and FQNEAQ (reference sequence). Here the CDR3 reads CASSFDRVDTQYF. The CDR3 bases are TGTGCCAGCAGCTTCGACAGGGTAGATACGCAGTATTTT.

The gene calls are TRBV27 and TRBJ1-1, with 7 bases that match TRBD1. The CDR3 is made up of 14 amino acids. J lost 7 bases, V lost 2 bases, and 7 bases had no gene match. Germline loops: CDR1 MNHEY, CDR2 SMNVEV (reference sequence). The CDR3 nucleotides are TGTGCCAGCAGTTTAGTCGGTCGACAGGGTGAAGCTTTCTTT. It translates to CASSLVGRQGEAFF.

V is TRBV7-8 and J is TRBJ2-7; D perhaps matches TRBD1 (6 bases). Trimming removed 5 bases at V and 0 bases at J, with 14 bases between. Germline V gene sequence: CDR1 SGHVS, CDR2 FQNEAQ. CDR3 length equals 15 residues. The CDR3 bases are TGTGCCAGCAGCCCCCGAACAGGGAGCTCCTACGAGCAGTACTTC. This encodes CASSPRTGSSYEQYF.

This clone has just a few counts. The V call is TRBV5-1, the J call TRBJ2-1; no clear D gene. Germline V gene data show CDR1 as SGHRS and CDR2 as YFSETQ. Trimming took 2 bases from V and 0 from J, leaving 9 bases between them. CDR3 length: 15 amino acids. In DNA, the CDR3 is TGCGCCAGCAGCTTCCAGATCAGCTCCTACAATGAGCAGTTCTTC. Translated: CASSFQISSYNEQFF.

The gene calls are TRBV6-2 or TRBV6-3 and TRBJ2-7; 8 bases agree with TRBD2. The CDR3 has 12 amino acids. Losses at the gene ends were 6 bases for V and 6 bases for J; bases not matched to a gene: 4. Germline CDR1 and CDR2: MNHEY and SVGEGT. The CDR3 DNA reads TGTGCCAGCAGCAGCGGGGGAATCGAGCAGTACTTC. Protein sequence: CASSSGGIEQYF.

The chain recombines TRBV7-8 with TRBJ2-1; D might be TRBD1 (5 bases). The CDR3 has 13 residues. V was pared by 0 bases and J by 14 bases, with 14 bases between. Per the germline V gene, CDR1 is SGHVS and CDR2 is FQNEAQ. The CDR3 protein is CASSLAPVTDEFF. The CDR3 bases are TGTGCCAGCAGCTTAGCGCCAGTGACAGATGAGTTCTTC. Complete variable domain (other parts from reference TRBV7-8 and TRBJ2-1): GAGVSQSPRYKVAKRGQDVALRCDPISGHVSLFWYQQALGQGPEFLTYFQNEAQLDKSGLPSDRFFAERPEGSVSTLKIQRTQQEDSAVYLCASSLAPVTDEFFGPGTRLTVL.

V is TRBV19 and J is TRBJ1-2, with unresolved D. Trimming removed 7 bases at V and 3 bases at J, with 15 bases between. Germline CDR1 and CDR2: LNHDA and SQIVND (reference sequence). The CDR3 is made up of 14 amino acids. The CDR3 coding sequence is TGTGCCAGTACCTACGGTCACGGGGACTATGGCTACACCTTC. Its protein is CASTYGHGDYGYTF. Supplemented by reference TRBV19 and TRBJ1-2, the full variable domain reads DGGITQSPKYLFRKEGQNVTLSCEQNLNHDAMYWYRQDPGQGLRLIYYSQIVNDFQKGDIAEGYSVSREKKESFPLTVTSAQKNPTAFYLCASTYGHGDYGYTFGSGTRLTVV.

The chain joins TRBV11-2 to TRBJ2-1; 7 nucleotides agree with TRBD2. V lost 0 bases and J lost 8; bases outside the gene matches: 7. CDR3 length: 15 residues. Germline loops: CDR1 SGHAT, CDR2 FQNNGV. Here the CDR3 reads CASSLDLRGGDEQFF. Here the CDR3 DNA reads TGTGCCAGCAGCTTAGATCTAAGGGGAGGGGATGAGCAGTTCTTC.